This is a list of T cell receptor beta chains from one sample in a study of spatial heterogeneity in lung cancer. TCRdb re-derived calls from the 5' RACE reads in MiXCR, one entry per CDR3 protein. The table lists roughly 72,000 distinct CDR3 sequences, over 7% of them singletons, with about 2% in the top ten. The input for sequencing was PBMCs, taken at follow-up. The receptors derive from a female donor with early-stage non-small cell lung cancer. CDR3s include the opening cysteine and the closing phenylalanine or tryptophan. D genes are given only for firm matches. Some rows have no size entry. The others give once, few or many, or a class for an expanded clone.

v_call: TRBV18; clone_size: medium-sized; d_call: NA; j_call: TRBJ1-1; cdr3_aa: CASSPGRGGTEAFF; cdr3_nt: TGTGCCAGCTCACCGGGGCGAGGGGGCACTGAAGCTTTCTTT
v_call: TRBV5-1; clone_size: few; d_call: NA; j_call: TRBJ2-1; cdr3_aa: CASSLATVGQFF; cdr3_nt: TGCGCCAGCAGCTTGGCGACAGTGGGGCAGTTCTTC
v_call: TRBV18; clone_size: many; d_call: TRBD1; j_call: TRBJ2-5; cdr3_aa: CASSRTGSSETQYF; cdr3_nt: TGTGCCAGCTCACGGACAGGGTCGTCGGAGACCCAGTACTTC
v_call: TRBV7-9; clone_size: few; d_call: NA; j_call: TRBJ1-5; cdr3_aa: CASSLEGGRNQPQHF; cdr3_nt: TGTGCCAGCAGCTTAGAAGGAGGACGCAATCAGCCCCAGCATTTT
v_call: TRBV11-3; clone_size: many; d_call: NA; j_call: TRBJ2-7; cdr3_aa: CASSKTRDGGEQYF; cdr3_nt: TGTGCCAGCAGCAAGACCAGGGACGGTGGAGAGCAGTACTTC
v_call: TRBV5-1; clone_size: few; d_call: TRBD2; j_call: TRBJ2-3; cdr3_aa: CASSSIAGGDTDTQYF; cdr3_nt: TGCGCCAGCAGCTCGATAGCGGGAGGCGACACAGATACGCAGTATTTT
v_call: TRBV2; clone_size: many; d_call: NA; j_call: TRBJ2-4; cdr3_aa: CASKLAGKNIQYF; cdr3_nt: TGTGCCAGCAAGTTGGCTGGCAAAAACATTCAGTACTTC
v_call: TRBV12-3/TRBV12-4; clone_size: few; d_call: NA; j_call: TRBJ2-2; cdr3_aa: CASSPQVNTGELFF; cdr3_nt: TGTGCCAGCAGCCCACAAGTGAACACCGGGGAGCTGTTTTTT
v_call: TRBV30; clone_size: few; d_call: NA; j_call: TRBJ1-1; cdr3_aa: CAWSVKKTEAFF; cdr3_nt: TGTGCCTGGAGTGTTAAGAAAACTGAAGCTTTCTTT
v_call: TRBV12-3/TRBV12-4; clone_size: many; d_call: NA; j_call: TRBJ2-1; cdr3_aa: CASSLGAYNEQFF; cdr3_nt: TGTGCCAGCAGTTTAGGGGCCTACAATGAGCAGTTCTTC
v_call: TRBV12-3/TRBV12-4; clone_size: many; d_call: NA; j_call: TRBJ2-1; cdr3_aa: CASSRISGLGNEQFF; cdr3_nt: TGTGCCAGCAGCCGGATCAGCGGGCTTGGCAATGAGCAGTTCTTC
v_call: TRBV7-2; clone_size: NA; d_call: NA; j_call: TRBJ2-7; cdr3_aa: CASSRIGAYEQYF; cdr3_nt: TGTGCCAGCAGCCGGATCGGTGCGTACGAGCAGTACTTC
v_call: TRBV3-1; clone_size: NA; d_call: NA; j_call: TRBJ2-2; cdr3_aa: CASSRLSPNTGELFF; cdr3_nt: TGTGCCAGCAGCCGACTGTCCCCCAACACCGGGGAGCTGTTTTTT
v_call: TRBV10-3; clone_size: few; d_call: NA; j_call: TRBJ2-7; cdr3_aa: CAISESGPFYEQYF; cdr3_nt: TGTGCCATCAGTGAATCTGGACCCTTCTACGAGCAGTACTTC
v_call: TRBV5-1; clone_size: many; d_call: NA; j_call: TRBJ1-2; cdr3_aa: CASSLGQYYGYTF; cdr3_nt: TGCGCCAGCAGCTTGGGACAGTACTATGGCTACACCTTC
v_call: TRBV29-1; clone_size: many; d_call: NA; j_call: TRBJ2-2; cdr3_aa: CSVVTFQNTGELFF; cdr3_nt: TGCAGCGTTGTAACGTTCCAGAACACCGGGGAGCTGTTTTTT
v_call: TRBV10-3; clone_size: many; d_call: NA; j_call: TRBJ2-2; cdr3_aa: CAISDSGRTTGELFF; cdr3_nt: TGTGCCATCAGTGATTCAGGGCGAACAACCGGGGAGCTGTTTTTT
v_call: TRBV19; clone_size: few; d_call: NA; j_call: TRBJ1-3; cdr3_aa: CASSGVLVDTIYF; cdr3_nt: TGTGCCAGTAGCGGGGTCCTGGTGGACACCATATATTTT
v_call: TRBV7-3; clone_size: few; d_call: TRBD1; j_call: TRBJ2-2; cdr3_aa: CASSLNPGGNTGELFF; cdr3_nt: TGTGCCAGCAGCTTAAACCCAGGGGGCAACACCGGGGAGCTGTTTTTT
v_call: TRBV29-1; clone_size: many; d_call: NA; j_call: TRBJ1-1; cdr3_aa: CTGKGGNTEAFF; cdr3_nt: TGCACCGGGAAGGGGGGGAACACTGAAGCTTTCTTT
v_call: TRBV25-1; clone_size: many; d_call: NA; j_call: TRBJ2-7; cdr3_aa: CASSLGGSYEQYF; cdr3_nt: TGTGCCAGCAGTTTGGGTGGCTCCTACGAGCAGTACTTC
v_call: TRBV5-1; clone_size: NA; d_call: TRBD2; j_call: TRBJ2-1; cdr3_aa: CASSTSGRAYNEQFF; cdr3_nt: TGCGCCAGCAGCACCAGCGGGAGGGCCTACAATGAGCAGTTCTTC
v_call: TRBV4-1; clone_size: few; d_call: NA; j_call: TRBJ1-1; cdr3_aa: CASSKEVGPINTEAFF; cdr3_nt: TGCGCCAGCAGCAAAGAAGTGGGACCGATTAACACTGAAGCTTTCTTT
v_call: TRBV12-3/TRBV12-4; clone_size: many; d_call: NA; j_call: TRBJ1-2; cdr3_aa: CASSLGLPGVYTF; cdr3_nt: TGTGCCAGCAGTTTAGGTCTGCCAGGCGTCTACACCTTC
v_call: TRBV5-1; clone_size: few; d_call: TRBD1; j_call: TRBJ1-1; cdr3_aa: CASSLPTGQSEAFF; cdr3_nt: TGCGCCAGCAGCTTGCCGACAGGGCAGTCTGAAGCTTTCTTT
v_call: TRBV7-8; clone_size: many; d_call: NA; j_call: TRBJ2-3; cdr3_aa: CASSYQRARTGTRRTDTQYF; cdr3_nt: TGTGCCAGCAGCTACCAACGGGCGCGTACGGGAACTAGACGCACAGATACGCAGTATTTT
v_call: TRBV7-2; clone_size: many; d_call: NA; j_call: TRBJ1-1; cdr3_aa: CASSALRGGGSTEAFF; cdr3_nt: TGTGCCAGCAGCGCCCTGAGGGGAGGGGGAAGCACTGAAGCTTTCTTT
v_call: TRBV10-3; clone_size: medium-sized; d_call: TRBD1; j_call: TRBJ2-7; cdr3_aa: CAISGTGSFEQYF; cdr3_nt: TGTGCCATCAGCGGGACAGGCTCCTTCGAGCAGTACTTC
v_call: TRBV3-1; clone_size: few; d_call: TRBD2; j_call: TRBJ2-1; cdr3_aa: CASSPGFLAGSYNEQFF; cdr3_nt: TGTGCCAGCAGCCCGGGGTTTCTAGCGGGTTCCTACAATGAGCAGTTCTTC
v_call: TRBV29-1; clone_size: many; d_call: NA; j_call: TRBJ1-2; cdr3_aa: CSVADKNYGYTF; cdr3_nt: TGCAGCGTTGCGGACAAGAACTATGGCTACACCTTC
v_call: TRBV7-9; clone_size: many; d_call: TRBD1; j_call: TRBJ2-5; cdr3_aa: CASSISGGLETQYF; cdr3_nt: TGTGCCAGCAGCATCTCAGGGGGCTTGGAGACCCAGTACTTC
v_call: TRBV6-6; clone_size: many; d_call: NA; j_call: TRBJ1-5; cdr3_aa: CASNTILQVDQPQHF; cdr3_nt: TGTGCCAGCAATACAATTTTACAGGTTGATCAGCCCCAGCATTTT
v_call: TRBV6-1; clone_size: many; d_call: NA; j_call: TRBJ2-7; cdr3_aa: CASSEIGGYEQYF; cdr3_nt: TGTGCCAGCAGTGAAATAGGGGGGTACGAGCAGTACTTC
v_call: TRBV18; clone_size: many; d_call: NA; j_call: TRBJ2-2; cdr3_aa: CASSPPSYGTYTGELFF; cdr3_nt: TGTGCCAGCTCACCACCCTCGTACGGGACCTACACCGGGGAGCTGTTTTTT
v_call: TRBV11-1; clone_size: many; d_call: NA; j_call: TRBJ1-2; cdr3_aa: CASSRDGNYGYTF; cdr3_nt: TGTGCCAGCAGCCGGGACGGGAACTATGGCTACACCTTC
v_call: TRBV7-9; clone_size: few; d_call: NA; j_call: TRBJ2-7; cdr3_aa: CASSSLLRYEQYF; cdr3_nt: TGTGCCAGCAGCTCTTTACTGCGCTACGAGCAGTACTTC
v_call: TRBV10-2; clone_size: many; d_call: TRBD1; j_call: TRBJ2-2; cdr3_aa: CASSRDSNTGELFF; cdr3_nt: TGCGCCAGCAGCCGGGACAGCAACACCGGGGAGCTGTTTTTT
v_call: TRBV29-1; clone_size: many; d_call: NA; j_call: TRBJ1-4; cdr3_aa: CSVRQSANEKLFF; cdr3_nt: TGCAGCGTCCGACAATCGGCTAATGAAAAACTGTTTTTT
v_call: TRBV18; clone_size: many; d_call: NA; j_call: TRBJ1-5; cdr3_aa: CASSRQVNQPQHF; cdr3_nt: TGTGCCAGCTCACGACAGGTCAATCAGCCCCAGCATTTT
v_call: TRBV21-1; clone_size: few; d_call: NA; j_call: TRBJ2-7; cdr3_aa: CASSKVRAGHVFYEQYF; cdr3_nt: TGTGCCAGCAGCAAAGTAAGGGCGGGACACGTCTTTTACGAGCAGTACTTC